Shown below are 31 T cell receptor beta chains from a single sample sequenced in a study of blood T cell repertoires in COVID-19. Only in-frame clones appear in the TCRdb table, and some are missing; sequencing was by immunoSEQ multiplex PCR. The repertoire holds some 190,000 clones, approximately 85% seen once, with about 3.3% in the top ten. The sequenced sample consisted of peripheral blood. The receptors derive from a man in his 60s with acute or convalescent COVID-19.

This chain connects TRBV18 to TRBJ1-1, with 10 bases that match TRBD1. The CDR3 has 12 residues. The V and J ends lost 5 bases and 11 bases, in that order; junction bases with no gene match: 5. The germline V gene encodes CDR1 KGHSH and CDR2 LQKENI. Here the CDR3 reads CASSSGQGSAFF. DNA for the CDR3: TGTGCCAGCTCATCGGGACAGGGGAGCGCTTTCTTT.

This sequence joins TRBV19 and TRBJ2-1; 10 bases align to TRBD1. The V segment lost 6 bases and the J segment 7 bases; nucleotides outside the gene matches: 9. Germline V CDR1 and CDR2: LNHDA, SQIVND (reference sequence). This CDR3 comprises 15 residues. CDR3 sequence reads: CASRSGGQGLNEQFF. The CDR3 region has the DNA TGTGCCAGTAGATCCGGGGGACAGGGGCTGAATGAGCAGTTCTTC.

The rearrangement joins TRBV30 to TRBJ1-4, with TRBD1 matching 7 bases. CDR1 and CDR2 (germline): GTSNPN, SVGIG (reference sequence). The ends lost 6 bases at V and 8 bases at J; junction bases unmatched: 9. The CDR3 sequence is 13 residues long. CDR3 sequence: CACQGGGIEKLFF. CDR3 DNA: TGTGCCTGCCAAGGGGGCGGCATAGAAAAACTGTTTTTT.

Here the CDR3 DNA reads TGTGCCAGCAGGGGGGCGGTCACAGGGTCCTACGAGCAGTACTTC. It is translated as CASRGAVTGSYEQYF. The V call is TRBV6-5, the J call TRBJ2-7; a weak D match, TRBD1 (6 bases). V was pared by 6 bases and J by 1 base, with 16 bases between. The CDR3 is made up of 15 amino acids. Germline V gene sequence: CDR1 MNHEY, CDR2 SVGAGI.

The chain couples TRBV7-2 to TRBJ2-7, with D uncertain. The V end lost 2 bases, the J end lost 2 bases, and 10 bases lay between the germline ends. Germline lookup yields CDR1 SGHTA and CDR2 FQGNSA. The CDR3 spans 14 residues. The DNA for the CDR3 is TGTGCCAGCAGCTTAAAAAGCCCAACCTACGAGCAGTACTTC. It encodes CASSLKSPTYEQYF.

The chain uses TRBV18 and TRBJ2-3, with no clear D. The CDR3 sequence is 13 residues long. The germline V gene encodes CDR1 KGHSH and CDR2 LQKENI. Trimming took 1 base from V and 6 from J, leaving 8 bases between them. This CDR3 is CASSPQIGDTQYF. CDR3 in DNA: TGTGCCAGCTCACCACAGATCGGGGATACGCAGTATTTT.

This chain joins TRBV5-1 and TRBJ1-5; no clear D. Germline assignment: CDR1 SGHRS and CDR2 YFSETQ. Trimming left V 0 bases short and J 2 bases short, with 12 bases between. CDR3 size: 16 residues. CDR3 DNA sequence: TGCGCCAGCAGCTTGGATGGTCCTCAGGGCAATCAGCCCCAGCATTTT. It yields the protein CASSLDGPQGNQPQHF.

The V and J genes are TRBV6-5 and TRBJ2-7; 10 nucleotides line up with TRBD2. Per germline, CDR1 MNHEY and CDR2 SVGAGI. This CDR3 region has 15 residues. The J segment lost 0 bases and the V segment lost 6 bases, leaving 5 bases of the junction unmatched. For the CDR3, the DNA is TGTGCCAGCAGGAATAGCGGGAGGAGCTCCTACGAGCAGTACTTC. This encodes CASRNSGRSSYEQYF.

This chain joins TRBV10-3 and TRBJ2-7; 11 bases fit TRBD1. The V segment lost 3 bases and the J segment 4 bases; nucleotides outside the gene matches: 5. The CDR3 is 15 residues long. The germline gives CDR1 ENHRY, CDR2 SYGVKD. The CDR3 sequence is CAISDSGQGAYEQYF. The DNA for the CDR3 is TGTGCCATCAGTGATTCCGGACAGGGGGCATACGAGCAGTACTTC.

V and J are TRBV7-9 and TRBJ1-5; D uncertain. The germline V gene has CDR1 SEHNR and CDR2 FQNEAQ (reference sequence). The ends were cut back, 3 bases at V and 4 bases at J, with 10 bases in the middle. The CDR3 runs 14 residues. The CDR3 DNA sequence: TGTGCCAGCAGCTTCGCGGGGTCTAATCAGCCCCAGCATTTT. This codes for CASSFAGSNQPQHF.

J is TRBJ2-7 and V is TRBV7-3, with D tentatively TRBD2 (6 bases). Germline V lookup: CDR1 SGHTA, CDR2 FQGTGA. The CDR3 has 15 amino acids. Trimming removed 2 bases at V and 5 bases at J, with 16 bases between. The CDR3 is CASSLLETSFNEQYF. The DNA for the CDR3 is TGTGCCAGCAGCTTACTCGAGACTAGTTTTAACGAGCAGTACTTC.

DNA for the CDR3: TGTGCCAGCAGCCAAGACAGAAGCTCCTACAATGAGCAGTTCTTC. Protein: CASSQDRSSYNEQFF. The V and J genes are TRBV4-2 and TRBJ2-1; D not resolved. This CDR3 comprises 15 residues. The germline CDR1 and CDR2 sequences are LGHNA and YNFKEQ. Trimming cost V 0 bases and J 0 bases, with 6 bases left between them.

V gene TRBV9 combines with J gene TRBJ1-4, with 11 bases identical to TRBD1. J gave up 8 bases and V 3 bases, and 6 bases lay outside the gene matches. Looked up from germline, CDR1 is SGDLS and CDR2 is YYNGEE. CDR3 size: 15 residues. The CDR3 is CASSEGDRGKEKLFF. The CDR3 DNA follows: TGTGCCAGCAGCGAGGGGGACAGGGGGAAAGAAAAACTGTTTTTT.

This rearrangement joins TRBV7-9 to TRBJ2-5; 12 bases are a match to TRBD2. Germline CDR1 SEHNR, CDR2 FQNEAQ (reference sequence). CDR3 size: 17 residues. The V gene end was trimmed by 2 bases and the J gene end by 2 bases; junction bases not matched to a gene: 6. This chain's CDR3 is CASSLLRTSGAQETQYF. For the CDR3, the DNA is TGTGCCAGCAGCTTACTGCGGACTAGCGGGGCGCAAGAGACCCAGTACTTC.

The chain links TRBV9 to TRBJ2-2; 8 bases map to TRBD1. Losses at the gene ends were 2 bases for V and 5 bases for J; bases not matched to a gene: 11. The length of the CDR3 is 17 residues. The germline gives CDR1 SGDLS, CDR2 YYNGEE. As DNA, the CDR3 is TGTGCCAGCAGCGTGGGGAACGGACAGGGAGCTACCGGGGAGCTGTTTTTT. Its protein product is CASSVGNGQGATGELFF. Using reference TRBV9 and TRBJ2-2 for the parts outside the CDR3, the full variable domain is DSGVTQTPKHLITATGQRVTLRCSPRSGDLSVYWYQQSLDQGLQFLIQYYNGEERAKGNILERFSAQQFPDLHSELNLSSLELGDSALYFCASSVGNGQGATGELFFGEGSRLTVL.

This rearrangement joins TRBV27 to TRBJ2-7; TRBD2 matches 13 bases. Germline CDR1 is MNHEY and CDR2 is SMNVEV (reference sequence). J lost 6 bases, V lost 3 bases, and 5 bases had no gene match. This CDR3 is built from 15 residues. CDR3 nucleotides: TGTGCCAGCAGTTTGTTCGGACTAGCGGGAGTCGAGCAGTACTTC. Its translation is CASSLFGLAGVEQYF.

This clone has just a few counts. The rearrangement uses TRBV6-1 and TRBJ1-2; D remains unclear. V lost 2 bases and J 2 bases, leaving 9 bases between the germline ends. The germline V gene encodes CDR1 MNHNS and CDR2 SASEGT. The length of the CDR3 is 14 residues. The CDR3: CASSERASNYGYTF. For the CDR3, the DNA is TGTGCCAGCAGTGAAAGAGCGTCCAACTATGGCTACACCTTC.

The chain carries TRBV19 and TRBJ1-5; a possible D gene is TRBD1 (6 bases). The CDR3 contains 14 residues. Germline CDR1 is LNHDA and CDR2 is SQIVND (reference sequence). V lost 3 bases, J lost 7 bases, and 13 bases lay in between. The CDR3 DNA sequence: TGTGCCAGTAGTATTCCCCAGGGGTACCAGCCCCAGCATTTT. This sequence encodes CASSIPQGYQPQHF.

The chain couples TRBV21-1 to TRBJ1-1; the table calls TRBD1, which could not be checked here. TRBV21-1 is termed a pseudogene. The CDR3 spans 16 residues. CDR3 DNA sequence: TGTGCCAGCAGCAAAGCTATGGGACAGTTGAACACTGAAGCTTTCTTT. It translates to CASSKAMGQLNTEAFF.

This clone was seen a handful of times. The chain combines TRBV19 with TRBJ2-3; D perhaps matches TRBD2 (6 bases). The CDR3 is 15 amino acids. Between the trimmed V and J ends, which lost 4 bases and 0 bases, there was a span of 11 bases. Germline CDR1 reads LNHDA; CDR2 reads SQIVND (reference sequence). Here the CDR3 reads CASSTGLRSTDTQYF. The CDR3 bases are TGTGCCAGTAGTACGGGACTTCGTAGCACAGATACGCAGTATTTT.

Only a few counts were recorded for this clone. V gene TRBV4-3 combines with J gene TRBJ2-7; perhaps TRBD1 as D (5 bases). The V and J ends lost 0 bases and 0 bases respectively, with 15 bases between them. The CDR3 runs to 17 residues. The germline gives CDR1 LGHNA, CDR2 YSLEER. CDR3 sequence reads: CASSQDPAGPSSYEQYF. The CDR3 nucleotides are TGCGCCAGCAGCCAAGATCCCGCAGGGCCAAGCTCCTACGAGCAGTACTTC.

V and J are TRBV6-2 or TRBV6-3 and TRBJ2-2; D might be TRBD2 (6 bases). V dropped 5 bases and J dropped 6 bases, with 10 bases sitting between them. CDR1 and CDR2 from the germline V gene are MNHEY and SVGEGT. This CDR3 is 13 amino acids long. CDR3 nucleotides: TGTGCCAGCAGTCGAGCGGGTGCCGGGGAGCTGTTTTTT. It is translated as CASSRAGAGELFF.

The chain couples TRBV9 to TRBJ2-3; 13 nucleotides line up with TRBD2. CDR1 is SGDLS and CDR2 is YYNGEE in the germline V gene. V dropped 3 bases and J dropped 0; count of bases not matched to a gene: 16. The CDR3 has 21 residues. The CDR3: CASSGRLGLAGVGSSTDTQYF. CDR3 DNA sequence: TGTGCCAGCAGCGGACGCCTTGGACTAGCGGGAGTAGGTTCTAGCACAGATACGCAGTATTTT.

The chain uses TRBV2 and TRBJ2-4, with D hard to call. The CDR3 contains 17 residues. The germline CDR1 and CDR2 sequences are SNHLY and FYNNEI. Trimming took off 4 bases at V and 0 bases at J, with 16 bases between the two ends. In nucleotides, the CDR3 is TGTGCCAGCAGTGGGGCAGGCCATTACCTAGCCAAAAACATTCAGTACTTC. This sequence encodes CASSGAGHYLAKNIQYF. The full variable domain, in which reference TRBV2 and TRBJ2-4 provide the parts outside the CDR3, is EPEVTQTPSHQVTQMGQEVILRCVPISNHLYFYWYRQILGQKVEFLVSFYNNEISEKSEIFDDQFSVERPDGSNFTLKIRSTKLEDSAMYFCASSGAGHYLAKNIQYFGAGTRLSVL.

Remarks on this clone: Relative to the germline gene, one junction end is altered; a read error may explain this. The sample contains more than one DNA sequence encoding this CDR3. The gene calls are TRBV5-1 and TRBJ1-1; possibly TRBD1 for D (5 bases). The V gene's germline CDR1 is SGHRS and CDR2 YFSETQ. This CDR3 spans 15 amino acids. This CDR3 is CASSLAPREDTEAFF. The CDR3, as DNA: TGCGCCAGCAGCTTGGCCCCCAGGGAGGACACTGAAGCTTTTTTT.

The chain links TRBV7-2 to TRBJ1-1; D may be TRBD1 (5 bases). V lost 3 bases to trimming and J lost 14 bases, with 22 bases between them. Looked up from germline, CDR1 is SGHTA and CDR2 is FQGNSA. The CDR3 is 14 amino acids. The CDR3, as DNA: TGTGCCAGCAGCTTCGACAGCGGGGCCCGAAGGGAGTTCTTT. Its translation is CASSFDSGARREFF.

The chain employs TRBV10-1 and TRBJ2-5; 13 bases map to TRBD2. J was trimmed by 5 bases and V by 9 bases; bases with no gene match: 9. Looked up from germline, CDR1 is WNHNN and CDR2 is SYGVQD (reference sequence). This CDR3 has 15 amino acids. This chain's CDR3 is CARRTSGRWWETQYF. DNA for the CDR3: TGCGCCAGGCGGACTAGCGGGAGATGGTGGGAGACCCAGTACTTC.

The rearrangement joins TRBV4-3 to TRBJ2-7, with 8 bases lining up with TRBD2. In germline, CDR1 is LGHNA, CDR2 YSLEER. CDR3 length: 16 amino acids. Trimming cost V 1 base and J 4 bases; bases outside gene matches: 9. The CDR3 loop reads CASSQGGGRFVYEQYF. For the CDR3, the DNA is TGCGCCAGCAGCCAAGGGGGCGGGAGGTTTGTATACGAGCAGTACTTC.

Concerning this clone itself: The same CDR3 is also encoded by other DNA sequences in this sample. This chain links TRBV28 with TRBJ1-5, with 10 nucleotides matching TRBD1. Trimming took 3 bases from V and 0 from J; bases not matched to a gene: 2. CDR3 length: 16 amino acids. Germline CDR1 MDHEN, CDR2 SYDVKM. Here the CDR3 reads CASSLGQGYSNQPQHF. The CDR3 region has the DNA TGTGCCAGCAGTTTGGGACAGGGGTATAGCAATCAGCCCCAGCATTTT.

This chain connects TRBV6-6 to TRBJ1-5, with 7 bases lining up with TRBD1. CDR3 size: 15 residues. Losses at the gene ends were 6 bases for V and 4 bases for J; bases not matched to a gene: 9. Germline V lookup: CDR1 MNHNY, CDR2 SVGAGI (reference sequence). The CDR3 region is CASRGQEFWNQPQHF. The CDR3 DNA is TGTGCCAGCAGAGGACAGGAGTTTTGGAATCAGCCCCAGCATTTT.

This rearrangement joins TRBV7-9 to TRBJ1-6; D uncertain. Trimming stripped 8 bases from V and 0 bases from J, with 11 bases between. The CDR3 is 15 amino acids. Germline CDR1 SEHNR, CDR2 FQNEAQ (reference sequence). CDR3 nucleotides: TGTGCCAGCGGTCTGGAGAGCTCCTATAATTCACCCCTCCACTTT. Translating it yields CASGLESSYNSPLHF.